This TCR beta chain was sequenced in a study of T cells in Graves' hyperthyroidism and ophthalmopathy. Study in general: The blood sample was taken at first diagnosis, before treatment began.

In its sample, this clonotype was seen many times. Its specificity is unknown. Findings of the study overall: Blood also held most thyroid clonotypes expanded beyond 0.001.

It was considered stable Graves' hyperthyroidism when ophthalmopathy did not progress within 18 months. The diagnoses drew upon clinical symptoms, serum thyroxine and TRAb, thyroid ultrasound and orbital computed tomography. TCR beta CDR3 regions were amplified from RNA. During a first-round RT-PCR of the TCR CDR3, the HTBI primer set was used. Each CDR3 protein is one row after TCRdb ran MiXCR on the multiplex PCR reads. The repertoire holds about 180,000 distinct CDR3 sequences, with about 15% as singletons. This CDR3 is 13 amino acids long. V was clipped by 2 bases and J by 2 bases, with 6 bases between them. Germline V gives CDR1 MNHEY, CDR2 SVGAGI.

Sample: blood. The V gene is TRBV6-5, the J gene TRBJ1-2; a weak D match, TRBD1 (6 bases). The TCR comes from a woman in her 50s with Graves' hyperthyroidism. CDR3 protein: CASSYQGNYGYTF. The CDR3 coding sequence is TGTGCCAGCAGTTACCAGGGGAACTATGGCTACACCTTC.